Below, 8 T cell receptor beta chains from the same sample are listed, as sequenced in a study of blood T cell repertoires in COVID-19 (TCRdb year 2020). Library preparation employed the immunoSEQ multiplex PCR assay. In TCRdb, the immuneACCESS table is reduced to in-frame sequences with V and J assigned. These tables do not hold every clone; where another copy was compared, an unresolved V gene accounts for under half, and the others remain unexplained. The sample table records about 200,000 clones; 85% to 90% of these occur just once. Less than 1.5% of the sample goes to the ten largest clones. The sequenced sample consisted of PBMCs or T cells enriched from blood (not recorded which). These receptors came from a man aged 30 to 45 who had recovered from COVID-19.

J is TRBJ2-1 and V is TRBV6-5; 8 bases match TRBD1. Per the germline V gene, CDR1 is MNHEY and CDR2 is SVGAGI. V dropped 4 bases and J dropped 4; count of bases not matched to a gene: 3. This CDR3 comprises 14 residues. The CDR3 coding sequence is TGTGCCAGCAGTTGGGGACAGGAGTACAATGAGCAGTTCTTC. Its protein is CASSWGQEYNEQFF.

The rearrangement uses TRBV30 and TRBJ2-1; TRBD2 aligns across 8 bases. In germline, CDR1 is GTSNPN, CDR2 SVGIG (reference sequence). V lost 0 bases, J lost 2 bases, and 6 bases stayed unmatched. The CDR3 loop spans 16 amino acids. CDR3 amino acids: CAWSVPGLDTYNEQFF. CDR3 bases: TGTGCCTGGAGTGTACCGGGACTAGACACCTACAATGAGCAGTTCTTC. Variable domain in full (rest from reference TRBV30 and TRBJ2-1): SQTIHQWPATLVQPVGSPLSLECTVEGTSNPNLYWYRQAAGRGLQLLFYSVGIGQISSEVPQNLSASRPQDRQFILSSKKLLLSDSGFYLCAWSVPGLDTYNEQFFGPGTRLTVL.

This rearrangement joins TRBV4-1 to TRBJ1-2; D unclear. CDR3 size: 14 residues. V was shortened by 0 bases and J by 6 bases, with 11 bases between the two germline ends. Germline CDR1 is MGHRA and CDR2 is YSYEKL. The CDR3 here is CASSQEGVSNGYTF. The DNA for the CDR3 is TGCGCCAGCAGCCAAGAGGGCGTGTCGAATGGCTACACCTTC.

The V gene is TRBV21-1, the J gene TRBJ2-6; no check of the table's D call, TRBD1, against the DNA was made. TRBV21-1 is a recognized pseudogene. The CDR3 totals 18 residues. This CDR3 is CASTPTTGSISGANVLTF. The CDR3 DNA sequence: TGTGCCAGCACACCCACGACAGGGAGTATCTCTGGGGCCAACGTCCTGACTTTC.

CDR3 in DNA: TGTGCCAGCAGTGAAGGGCGGCTGCAGTTCTTC. Its translation is CASSEGRLQFF. The V and J genes are TRBV6-1 and TRBJ2-1; no clear D. Germline V gene data show CDR1 as MNHNS and CDR2 as SASEGT. V gave up 1 base and J gave up 12 bases, with 7 bases separating them. CDR3 length: 11 residues.

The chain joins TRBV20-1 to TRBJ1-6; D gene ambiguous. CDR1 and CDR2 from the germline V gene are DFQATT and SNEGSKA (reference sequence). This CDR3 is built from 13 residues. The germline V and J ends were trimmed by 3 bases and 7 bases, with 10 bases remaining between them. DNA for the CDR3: TGCAGTGCTAGTGCCGGGAGCAATTCACCCCTCCACTTT. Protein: CSASAGSNSPLHF.

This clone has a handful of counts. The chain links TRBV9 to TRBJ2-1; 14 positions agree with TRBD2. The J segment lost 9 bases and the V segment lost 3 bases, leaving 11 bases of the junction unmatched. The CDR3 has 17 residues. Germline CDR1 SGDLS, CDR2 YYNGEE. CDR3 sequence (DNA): TGTGCCAGCAGCGCGGCGGGACTAGCGGGAGCTTCGGTTGAGCAGTTCTTC. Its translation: CASSAAGLAGASVEQFF.

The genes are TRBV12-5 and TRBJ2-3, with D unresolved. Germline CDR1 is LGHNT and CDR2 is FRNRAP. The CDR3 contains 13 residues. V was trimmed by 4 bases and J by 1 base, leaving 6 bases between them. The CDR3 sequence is CASGSPGTDTQYF. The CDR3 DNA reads TGTGCTAGTGGTTCACCGGGCACAGATACGCAGTATTTT. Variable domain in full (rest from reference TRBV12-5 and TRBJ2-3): DARVTQTPRHKVTEMGQEVTMRCQPILGHNTVFWYRQTMMQGLELLAYFRNRAPLDDSGMPKDRFSAEMPDATLATLKIQPSEPRDSAVYFCASGSPGTDTQYFGPGTRLTVL.